One and the same sample provided the 28 T cell receptor beta chains below, sequenced in a study of blood T cell repertoires in COVID-19. Only in-frame clones appear in the TCRdb table, and some are missing; sequencing was by immunoSEQ multiplex PCR. The sample has roughly 130,000 clones, roughly 90% seen once; the top ten hold about 4%. The sequenced sample was peripheral blood. The source of these receptors is a man aged 50-59 years with active COVID-19.

A single count supports this clone. The V gene is TRBV2, the J gene TRBJ2-5, with 12 bases aligning to TRBD2. Germline V gene data show CDR1 as SNHLY and CDR2 as FYNNEI. The junction had 4 bases not matched to a gene; V was cut back by 3 bases and J by 5 bases. The CDR3 sequence is 15 residues long. The CDR3 coding sequence is TGTGCCAGCAGTGATTCTAGCGGGGGGGCGGAGACCCAGTACTTC. It is translated as CASSDSSGGAETQYF.

This rearrangement joins TRBV5-5 to TRBJ2-7, with a weak D call TRBD1 (6 bases). The CDR3 loop spans 15 amino acids. Germline V gene data show CDR1 as SGHKS and CDR2 as YYEKEE (reference sequence). V was clipped by 4 bases and J by 2 bases, with 16 bases between them. For the CDR3, the DNA is TGTGCCAGCAGCCAGGGGACATTTGAAACCTACGAGCAGTACTTC. Its translation: CASSQGTFETYEQYF.

The chain recombines TRBV18 with TRBJ1-2; perhaps TRBD1 as D (6 bases). Germline V gene lookup returns CDR1 KGHSH and CDR2 LQKENI. This CDR3 comprises 14 residues. Trimming removed 3 bases at V and 4 bases at J, with 12 bases between. DNA for the CDR3: TGTGCCAGCTCACCGAACGCAGGGGTCTATGGCTACACCTTC. Encoded protein: CASSPNAGVYGYTF.

The rearrangement joins TRBV9 to TRBJ2-3; D uncertain. Germline CDR1 and CDR2: SGDLS and YYNGEE. V lost 3 bases to trimming and J lost 0 bases, with 14 bases between them. There are 16 residues in the CDR3. CDR3 nucleotides: TGTGCCAGCAGCGCCTCGGTGGTCCCTAGCACAGATACGCAGTATTTT. Translating it yields CASSASVVPSTDTQYF.

V is TRBV18 and J is TRBJ2-1, with 10 bases that match TRBD1. Looked up from germline, CDR1 is KGHSH and CDR2 is LQKENI. There are 15 residues in the CDR3. J gave up 2 bases and V 3 bases, and 1 base lay outside the gene matches. CDR3 region: CASSPGQGAYNEQFF. CDR3 bases: TGTGCCAGCTCACCCGGACAGGGGGCCTACAATGAGCAGTTCTTC.

The rearrangement joins TRBV7-2 to TRBJ2-3; 8 bases map to TRBD2. The CDR3 covers 17 residues. J gave up 2 bases and V 5 bases, and 12 bases lay outside the gene matches. CDR1 SGHTA and CDR2 FQGNSA come from the germline V gene. The CDR3 sequence is CASSPSRIAGFTDTQYF. The DNA for the CDR3 is TGTGCCAGCAGCCCCTCCCGGATAGCGGGGTTCACAGATACGCAGTATTTT.

As regards this clone: A read error may produce the germline difference seen at one junction end. This chain links TRBV5-1 with TRBJ2-7; D gene ambiguous. Germline lookup yields CDR1 SGHRS and CDR2 YFSETQ. This CDR3 has 13 amino acids. In DNA, the CDR3 is TGCGCCAGCAGTTTTGTCCCTAATTACGAGCGGTACTTC. Amino acid sequence: CASSFVPNYERYF.

This chain links TRBV5-1 with TRBJ1-2; D may be TRBD1 (6 bases). V shed 4 bases and J shed 2 bases, with 9 bases lying between them. Per the germline V gene, CDR1 is SGHRS and CDR2 is YFSETQ. The CDR3 covers 13 residues. CDR3: CASSLQGNYGYTF. CDR3 nucleotide sequence: TGCGCCAGCAGCCTACAGGGAAACTATGGCTACACCTTC.

The genes are TRBV7-9 and TRBJ1-6, with D possibly TRBD1 on 6 matching bases. Trimming cost V 5 bases and J 10 bases, with 15 bases left between them. CDR1 is SEHNR and CDR2 is FQNEAQ in the germline V gene (reference sequence). The CDR3 spans 14 residues. The CDR3 region is CASSLGQLRSPLHF. CDR3 DNA sequence: TGTGCCAGCAGCCTTGGACAGCTTAGGTCACCCCTCCACTTT. Full variable domain (outside the CDR3, taken from reference TRBV7-9 and TRBJ1-6): DTGVSQNPRHKITKRGQNVTFRCDPISEHNRLYWYRQTLGQGPEFLTYFQNEAQLEKSRLLSDRFSAERPKGSFSTLEIQRTEQGDSAMYLCASSLGQLRSPLHFGNGTRLTVT.

The chain uses TRBV2 and TRBJ1-2; the match to TRBD1 covers 8 bases. Germline V lookup: CDR1 SNHLY, CDR2 FYNNEI. Trimming removed 8 bases from V and 8 bases from J; junction bases left unmatched: 10. The CDR3 covers 13 residues. DNA for the CDR3: TGTGCCAGCCGTCGGACAGGGACTGGAGGCTACACCTTC. Its protein product is CASRRTGTGGYTF.

The genes are TRBV6-5 and TRBJ1-2, with a tentative D call TRBD1 (5 bases). CDR3 length: 12 amino acids. Deletions cut 6 bases from V and 7 bases from J, with 12 bases between. Germline CDR1 is MNHEY and CDR2 is SVGAGI. Here the CDR3 reads CASRGRVTGYTF. In DNA form, the CDR3 reads TGTGCCAGCAGAGGCAGGGTAACTGGCTACACCTTC.

This clone occurred once. CDR3 in DNA: TGTGCCAGCAGCTTAGCCAGGACATCCGTGAACACTGAAGCTTTCTTT. Translated, it gives CASSLARTSVNTEAFF. V is TRBV7-9 and J is TRBJ1-1, with D perhaps TRBD1 (5 bases). The CDR3 sequence is 16 residues long. Germline assignment: CDR1 SEHNR and CDR2 FQNEAQ (reference sequence). Deletions cut 0 bases from V and 0 bases from J, with 11 bases between.

The chain links TRBV19 to TRBJ1-2; TRBD1 matches at 9 bases. J lost 3 bases, V lost 7 bases, and 3 bases had no gene match. CDR3 length: 13 residues. Germline assignment: CDR1 LNHDA and CDR2 SQIVND (reference sequence). In nucleotides, the CDR3 is TGTGCCAGTAAAACAGGGGGCCACTATGGCTACACCTTC. Its translation: CASKTGGHYGYTF.

This chain joins TRBV3-1 (or the pseudogene TRBV3-2) and TRBJ1-1, with 8 bases lining up with TRBD1. V lost 4 bases to trimming and J lost 1 base; unmatched junction nucleotides: 2. This CDR3 has 14 residues. From germline, CDR1 is LGHDT and CDR2 YNNKEL (reference sequence). The CDR3 protein is CASSLGTGNTEAFF. The CDR3 nucleotides are TGTGCCAGCAGCCTTGGGACAGGGAACACTGAAGCTTTCTTT.

The rearrangement uses TRBV6-2 or TRBV6-3 and TRBJ2-3; weak D call: TRBD2 (6 bases). Germline lookup yields CDR1 MNHEY and CDR2 SVGEGT. Trimming removed 6 bases from V and 0 bases from J, with 10 bases in between. The CDR3 totals 14 residues. DNA for the CDR3: TGTGCCAGCAGCTGGGACTTTAGCACAGATACGCAGTATTTT. Residues: CASSWDFSTDTQYF.

The chain employs TRBV30 and TRBJ1-4; possibly TRBD1 for D (6 bases). CDR3 length: 16 residues. Germline values: CDR1 GTSNPN, CDR2 SVGIG (reference sequence). Deletions cut 8 bases from V and 3 bases from J, with 22 bases between. The CDR3 reads CAGDIPSLEANEKLFF. The CDR3 DNA sequence: TGTGCCGGGGACATCCCATCTCTTGAGGCTAATGAAAAACTGTTTTTT.

In the case of this clone: One end of the junction fails to match germline, which may point to a read error. V and J are TRBV3-1 (or the pseudogene TRBV3-2) and TRBJ1-4, with D unclear. The CDR3 extends over 11 amino acids. Germline CDR1 is LGHDT and CDR2 is YNNKEL (reference sequence). CDR3 bases: TGCGGTCCCAGCGGTTCGGAAAAACTGTTTTTT. This sequence encodes CGPSGSEKLFF.

V usage is TRBV2 and J usage is TRBJ2-2, with a possible D match to TRBD1 (6 bases). Germline values: CDR1 SNHLY, CDR2 FYNNEI. Trimming stripped 4 bases from V and 5 bases from J, with 14 bases between. The CDR3 is made up of 15 amino acids. CDR3 protein: CASSGSSGVTGELFF. The CDR3 bases are TGTGCCAGCAGTGGGTCGTCAGGGGTTACCGGGGAGCTGTTTTTT.

The V gene is TRBV10-1, the J gene TRBJ2-3; 9 nucleotides align to TRBD1. The length of the CDR3 is 14 residues. The germline gives CDR1 WNHNN, CDR2 SYGVQD (reference sequence). Losses at the gene ends were 6 bases for V and 5 bases for J; bases not matched to a gene: 6. CDR3 coding DNA: TGCGCCAGCAGCCCGGACAGGGGTCGAGATACGCAGTATTTT. This gives the protein CASSPDRGRDTQYF.

Here the CDR3 DNA reads TGTGCCAGCAGGCTACAGGGTAAGGCCATATATTTT. The encoded protein is CASRLQGKAIYF. V and J are TRBV5-8 and TRBJ1-3, with D perhaps matching TRBD1 (6 bases). The CDR3 consists of 12 residues. V gave up 5 bases and J gave up 11 bases, with 14 bases separating them. Looked up from germline, CDR1 is SGHTS and CDR2 is YDEGEE.

V usage is TRBV24-1 and J usage is TRBJ2-1, with 12 bases that match TRBD2. This CDR3 has 16 residues. Looked up from germline, CDR1 is KGHDR and CDR2 is SFDVKD. V lost 3 bases and J lost 6; bases outside the gene matches: 5. The CDR3 sequence is CATSDPLAGGGNEQFF. The CDR3 region has the DNA TGTGCCACCAGTGATCCTCTAGCGGGAGGGGGCAATGAGCAGTTCTTC.

The genes are TRBV10-2 and TRBJ2-1, with TRBD2 matching over 7 bases. The CDR3 spans 23 residues. The germline V gene has CDR1 WSHSY and CDR2 SAAADI. V was pared by 6 bases and J by 0 bases, with 29 bases of the junction left unmatched. The CDR3 coding sequence is TGCGCCAGCAGGCATTACCGGGACTATAAATCCAGTACATTCCTTAGCTCCTACAATGAGCAGTTCTTC. As protein: CASRHYRDYKSSTFLSSYNEQFF.

This clone occurred once. The chain employs TRBV10-2 and TRBJ2-2, with 11 bases aligning to TRBD1. After removal of 6 bases from V and 7 bases from J, the junction contained 7 bases not matched to a gene. This CDR3 region has 15 residues. Germline V gene lookup returns CDR1 WSHSY and CDR2 SAAADI. CDR3 loop: CASRWDRGGDGELFF. The CDR3 region has the DNA TGCGCCAGCAGATGGGACAGGGGGGGGGACGGGGAGCTGTTTTTT.

The chain recombines TRBV11-2 with TRBJ1-4, with 8 bases aligning to TRBD1. V shed 5 bases and J 7 bases; nucleotides not matched to a gene: 9. In germline, CDR1 is SGHAT, CDR2 FQNNGV. The CDR3 is 15 residues long. CDR3 in amino acids: CASSNLGQGGEKLFF. Here the CDR3 DNA reads TGTGCCAGCAGCAATCTAGGACAGGGAGGTGAAAAACTGTTTTTT.

The V gene is TRBV9, the J gene TRBJ1-4, with TRBD1 matching over 7 bases. CDR1 SGDLS and CDR2 YYNGEE come from the germline V gene. The CDR3 has 15 amino acids. The V gene end was trimmed by 0 bases and the J gene end by 8 bases; junction bases not matched to a gene: 7. The CDR3 nucleotides read TGTGCCAGCAGCGTAGGGGACAGCGGAGGCGAAAAACTGTTTTTT. It yields the protein CASSVGDSGGEKLFF.

V is TRBV2 and J is TRBJ1-3; 9 nucleotides match TRBD1. Germline V CDR1 and CDR2: SNHLY, FYNNEI. The CDR3 runs 15 residues. The trim removed 7 bases at V and 2 bases at J, leaving 6 bases unmatched. CDR3 coding DNA: TGTGCCAGCATACTACAGGGGGCTCCTGGAAACACCATATATTTT. Its translation: CASILQGAPGNTIYF.

The genes are TRBV19 and TRBJ2-3; TRBD2 matches at 7 bases. The CDR3 extends over 16 amino acids. V was clipped by 5 bases and J by 4 bases; unmatched bases: 12. The V gene's germline CDR1 is LNHDA and CDR2 SQIVND (reference sequence). The CDR3 here is CASSRTSEFSPDTQYF. CDR3 in DNA: TGTGCCAGTAGTCGAACTAGCGAGTTTTCTCCAGATACGCAGTATTTT. Complete variable domain (other parts from reference TRBV19 and TRBJ2-3): DGGITQSPKYLFRKEGQNVTLSCEQNLNHDAMYWYRQDPGQGLRLIYYSQIVNDFQKGDIAEGYSVSREKKESFPLTVTSAQKNPTAFYLCASSRTSEFSPDTQYFGPGTRLTVL.

This chain uses TRBV24-1 with TRBJ2-1; D unresolved. Germline values: CDR1 KGHDR, CDR2 SFDVKD. The CDR3 is 15 residues long. The germline V and J ends were trimmed by 3 bases and 9 bases, with 17 bases remaining between them. The CDR3 region has the DNA TGTGCCACCAGTGATAGAAGGAAATTAACGGGTGAGCAGTTCTTC. Protein: CATSDRRKLTGEQFF.